This T cell receptor (beta chain) originates from a study of control samples from healthy donors and cancer patients. The ends were cut back, 1 base at V and 10 bases at J, with 8 bases in the middle. The CDR3 length is 12 residues. CDR1 LNHDA and CDR2 SQIVND come from the germline V gene (reference sequence). This clone was detected only once. Data came from immunoSEQ multiplex PCR; TCRdb stores just in-frame clones and leaves some out. The sample includes under 150,000 clones, around 87% of them seen just once. This TCR derives from a man aged 55 to 70 in good health. The rearrangement links TRBV19 to TRBJ2-1; a possible D gene is TRBD2 (5 bases). Sequencing input: blood. The CDR3 DNA reads TGTGCCAGTAGTATAGCCCCGGGGGAGCAGTTCTTC. This encodes CASSIAPGEQFF.